The source of this T cell receptor (beta chain) is a study of Graves' ophthalmopathy and Graves' hyperthyroidism. Study results and limitations: Blood also carried most expanded thyroid clonotypes exceeding 0.001 frequency. With about 71% sensitivity and about 74% specificity, the model predicted ophthalmopathy progression.

Amplified material comprised TCR beta CDR3 regions derived from RNA transcripts. Second-round multiplex PCR followed a first-round RT-PCR using HTBI primers. One entry per CDR3 protein results from TCRdb running MiXCR on the multiplex PCR reads. The sample records tens of thousands of distinct CDR3 sequences, over 40% being singletons. Remarks on this clonotype: The antigen remains undetermined. Germline and junction disagree at one end, which may indicate a read error.

PBMCs came from over 9.5 ml of fresh peripheral blood. The specimen sequenced was peripheral blood. This receptor was obtained from an adult man with Graves' ophthalmopathy.

The CDR3 region has the DNA TGTGCCAGCAGCTTGGCACAGGGGACCTACAATGAGCGGTTCTTC. Translating gives CASSLAQGTYNERFF. The chain recombines TRBV5-4 with TRBJ2-1; 7 nucleotides align to TRBD1. Germline loops: CDR1 SGHNT, CDR2 YYREEE (reference sequence). The CDR3 has 15 residues. The full variable domain, with the rest looked up from reference TRBV5-4 and TRBJ2-1, is ETGVTQSPTHLIKTRGQQVTLRCSSQSGHNTVSWYQQALGQGPQFIFQYYREEENGRGNFPPRFSGLQFPNYSSELNVNALELDDSALYLCASSLAQGTYNERFFGPGTRLTVL.